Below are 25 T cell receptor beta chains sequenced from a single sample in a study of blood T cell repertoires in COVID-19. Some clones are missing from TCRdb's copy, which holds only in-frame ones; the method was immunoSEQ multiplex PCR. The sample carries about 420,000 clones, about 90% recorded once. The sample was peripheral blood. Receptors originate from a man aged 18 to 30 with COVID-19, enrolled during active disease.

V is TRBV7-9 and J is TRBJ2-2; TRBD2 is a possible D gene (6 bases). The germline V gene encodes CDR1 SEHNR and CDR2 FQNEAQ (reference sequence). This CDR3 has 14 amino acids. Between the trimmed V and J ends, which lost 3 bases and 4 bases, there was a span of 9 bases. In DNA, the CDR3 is TGTGCCAGCAGCTTCCGGGACTCCACCGGGGAGCTGTTTTTT. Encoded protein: CASSFRDSTGELFF.

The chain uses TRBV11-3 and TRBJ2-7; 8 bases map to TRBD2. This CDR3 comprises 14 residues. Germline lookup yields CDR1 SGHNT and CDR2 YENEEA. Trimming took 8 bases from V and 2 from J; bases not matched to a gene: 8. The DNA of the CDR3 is TGTGCCAGCTGTAACGGGAGGGCCGCCTACGAGCAGTACTTC. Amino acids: CASCNGRAAYEQYF.

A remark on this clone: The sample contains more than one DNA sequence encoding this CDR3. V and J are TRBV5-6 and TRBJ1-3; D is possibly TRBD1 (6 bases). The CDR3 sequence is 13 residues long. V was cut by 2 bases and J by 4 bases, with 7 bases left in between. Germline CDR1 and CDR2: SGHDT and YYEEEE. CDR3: CASSLGQGNTIYF. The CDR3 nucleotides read TGTGCCAGCAGCTTAGGACAGGGAAACACCATATATTTT.

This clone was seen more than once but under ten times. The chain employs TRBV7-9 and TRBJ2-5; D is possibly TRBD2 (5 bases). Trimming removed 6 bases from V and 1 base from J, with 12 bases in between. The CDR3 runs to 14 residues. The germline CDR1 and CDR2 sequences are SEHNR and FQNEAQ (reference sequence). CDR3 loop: CASRLGATQETQYF. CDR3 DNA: TGTGCCAGCAGGTTGGGAGCGACCCAAGAGACCCAGTACTTC.

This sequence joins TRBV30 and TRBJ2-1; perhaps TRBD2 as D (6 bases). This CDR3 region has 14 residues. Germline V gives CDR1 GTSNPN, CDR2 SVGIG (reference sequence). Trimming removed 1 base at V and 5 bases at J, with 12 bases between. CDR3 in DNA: TGTGCCTGGAGTGCCGGGACTTCCAACAATGAGCAGTTCTTC. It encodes CAWSAGTSNNEQFF.

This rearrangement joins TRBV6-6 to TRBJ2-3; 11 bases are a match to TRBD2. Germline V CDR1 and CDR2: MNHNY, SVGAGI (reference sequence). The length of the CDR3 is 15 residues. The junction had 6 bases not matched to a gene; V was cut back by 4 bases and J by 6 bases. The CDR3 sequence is CASSSPLAGADTQYF. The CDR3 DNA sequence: TGTGCCAGCAGTTCCCCACTAGCGGGAGCCGATACGCAGTATTTT.

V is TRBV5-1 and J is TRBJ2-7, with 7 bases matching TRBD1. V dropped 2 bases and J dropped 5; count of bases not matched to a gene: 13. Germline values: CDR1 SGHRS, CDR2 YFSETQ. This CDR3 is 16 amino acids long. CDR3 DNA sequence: TGCGCCAGCAGCTTCTACCCCGACAGGGTGGGAGACGAGCAGTACTTC. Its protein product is CASSFYPDRVGDEQYF.

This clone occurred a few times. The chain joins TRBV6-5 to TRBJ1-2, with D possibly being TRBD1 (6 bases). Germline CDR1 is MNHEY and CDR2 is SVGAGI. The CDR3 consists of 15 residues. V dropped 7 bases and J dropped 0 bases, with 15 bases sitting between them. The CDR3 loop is CASKVARGPNYGYTF. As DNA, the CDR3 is TGTGCCAGCAAGGTGGCCAGGGGACCTAACTATGGCTACACCTTC.

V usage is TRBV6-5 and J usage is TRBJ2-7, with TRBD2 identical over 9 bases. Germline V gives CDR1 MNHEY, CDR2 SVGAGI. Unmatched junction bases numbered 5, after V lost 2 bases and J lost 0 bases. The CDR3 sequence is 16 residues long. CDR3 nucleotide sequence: TGTGCCAGCAGTTACGATAGCGGGGGAAGCTCCTACGAGCAGTACTTC. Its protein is CASSYDSGGSSYEQYF.

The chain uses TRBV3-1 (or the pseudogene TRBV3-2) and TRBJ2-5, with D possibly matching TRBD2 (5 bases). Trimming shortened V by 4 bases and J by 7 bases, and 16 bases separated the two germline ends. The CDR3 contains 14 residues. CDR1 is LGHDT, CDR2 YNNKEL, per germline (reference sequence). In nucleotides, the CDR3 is TGTGCCAGCAGCCTATCCCCGGGGTTAGGGACCCAGTACTTC. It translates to CASSLSPGLGTQYF.

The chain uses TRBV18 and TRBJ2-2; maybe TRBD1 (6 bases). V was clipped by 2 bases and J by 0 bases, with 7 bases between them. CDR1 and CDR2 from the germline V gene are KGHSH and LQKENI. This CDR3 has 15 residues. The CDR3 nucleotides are TGTGCCAGCTCACCAGAGGGGGCGAACACCGGGGAGCTGTTTTTT. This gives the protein CASSPEGANTGELFF.

In nucleotides, the CDR3 is TGTGCCAGCAGTTACCCCCCGGGGGGAACCACAGATACGCAGTATTTT. This gives the protein CASSYPPGGTTDTQYF. This chain uses TRBV6-6 with TRBJ2-3; 7 bases map to TRBD2. The J segment lost 2 bases and the V segment lost 2 bases, leaving 7 bases of the junction unmatched. The CDR3 is made up of 16 amino acids. CDR1 and CDR2 from the germline V gene are MNHNY and SVGAGI (reference sequence).

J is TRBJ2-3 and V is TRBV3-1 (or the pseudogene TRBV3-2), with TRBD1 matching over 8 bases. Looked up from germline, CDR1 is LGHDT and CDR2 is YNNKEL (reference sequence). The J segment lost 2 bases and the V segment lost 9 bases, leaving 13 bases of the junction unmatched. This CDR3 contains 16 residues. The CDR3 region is CASGQGLGAYTDTQYF. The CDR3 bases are TGTGCCAGTGGACAGGGACTCGGGGCCTACACAGATACGCAGTATTTT.

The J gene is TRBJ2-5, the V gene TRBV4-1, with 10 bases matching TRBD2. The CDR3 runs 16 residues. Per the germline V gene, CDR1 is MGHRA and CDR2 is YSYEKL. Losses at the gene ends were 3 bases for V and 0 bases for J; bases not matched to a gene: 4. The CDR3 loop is CASSQGTSVNQETQYF. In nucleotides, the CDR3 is TGCGCCAGCAGCCAGGGGACTAGCGTGAACCAAGAGACCCAGTACTTC.

DNA of the CDR3: TGTGCCAGCAGCTCCTACCCCGGGGGACGTCAAGAGACCCAGTACTTC. Amino acid sequence: CASSSYPGGRQETQYF. This rearrangement joins TRBV5-6 to TRBJ2-5, with D perhaps TRBD2 (6 bases). V was clipped by 3 bases and J by 2 bases, with 17 bases between them. The CDR3 totals 16 residues. The germline gives CDR1 SGHDT, CDR2 YYEEEE.

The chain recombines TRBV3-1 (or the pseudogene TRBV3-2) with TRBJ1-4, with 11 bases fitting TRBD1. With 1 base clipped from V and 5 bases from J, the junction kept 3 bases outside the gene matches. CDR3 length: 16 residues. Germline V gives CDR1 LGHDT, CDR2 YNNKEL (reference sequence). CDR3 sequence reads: CASSQAGTGGNEKLFF. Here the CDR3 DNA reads TGTGCCAGCAGCCAAGCTGGGACAGGGGGGAATGAAAAACTGTTTTTT.

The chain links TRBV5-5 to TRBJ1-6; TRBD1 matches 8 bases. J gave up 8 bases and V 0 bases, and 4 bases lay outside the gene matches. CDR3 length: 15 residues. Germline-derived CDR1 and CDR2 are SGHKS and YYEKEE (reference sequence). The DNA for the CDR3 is TGTGCCAGCAGCTTGGTAGGACAGGGTGATTCACCCCTCCACTTT. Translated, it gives CASSLVGQGDSPLHF.

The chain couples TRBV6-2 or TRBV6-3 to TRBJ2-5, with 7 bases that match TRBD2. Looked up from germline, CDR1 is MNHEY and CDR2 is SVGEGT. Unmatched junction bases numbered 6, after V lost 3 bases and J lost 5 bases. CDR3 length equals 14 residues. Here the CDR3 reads CASSYISGRETQYF. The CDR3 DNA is TGTGCCAGCAGTTATATTAGCGGGCGGGAGACCCAGTACTTC.

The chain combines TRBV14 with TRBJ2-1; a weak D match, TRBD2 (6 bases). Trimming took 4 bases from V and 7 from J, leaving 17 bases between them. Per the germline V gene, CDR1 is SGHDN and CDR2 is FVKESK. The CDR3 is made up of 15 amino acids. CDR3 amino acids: CASSPSGTPGNEQFF. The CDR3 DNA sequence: TGTGCCAGCAGCCCCTCCGGGACTCCGGGGAATGAGCAGTTCTTC.

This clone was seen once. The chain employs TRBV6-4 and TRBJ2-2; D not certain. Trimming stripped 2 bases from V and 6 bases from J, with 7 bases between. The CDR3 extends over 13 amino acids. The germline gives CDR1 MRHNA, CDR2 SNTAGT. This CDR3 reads CASSDPGSGELFF. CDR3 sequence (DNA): TGTGCCAGCAGTGACCCCGGGTCCGGGGAGCTGTTTTTT.

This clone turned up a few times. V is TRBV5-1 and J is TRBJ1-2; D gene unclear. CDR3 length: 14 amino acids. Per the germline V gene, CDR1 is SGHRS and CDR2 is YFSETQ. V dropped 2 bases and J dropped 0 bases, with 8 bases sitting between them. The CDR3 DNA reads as TGCGCCAGCAGCTTACAGCCAACTAACTATGGCTACACCTTC. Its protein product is CASSLQPTNYGYTF.

The CDR3, as DNA: TGCGCCAGCAGCGTGAGGCCCGGGACACCTAAAAACATTCAGTACTTC. Protein sequence: CASSVRPGTPKNIQYF. The rearrangement joins TRBV5-1 to TRBJ2-4; a weak D match, TRBD1 (6 bases). V lost 4 bases, J lost 4 bases, and 18 bases lay in between. The CDR3 is 16 residues long. Germline V gives CDR1 SGHRS, CDR2 YFSETQ.

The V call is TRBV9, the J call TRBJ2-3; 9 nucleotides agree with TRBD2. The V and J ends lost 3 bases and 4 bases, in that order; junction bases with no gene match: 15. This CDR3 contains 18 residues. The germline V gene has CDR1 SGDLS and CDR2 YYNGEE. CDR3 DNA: TGTGCCAGCAGCGGAGGACTAGCGCATATACAGCTCGCAGATACGCAGTATTTT. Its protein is CASSGGLAHIQLADTQYF. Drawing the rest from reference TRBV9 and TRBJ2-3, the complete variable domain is DSGVTQTPKHLITATGQRVTLRCSPRSGDLSVYWYQQSLDQGLQFLIQYYNGEERAKGNILERFSAQQFPDLHSELNLSSLELGDSALYFCASSGGLAHIQLADTQYFGPGTRLTVL.

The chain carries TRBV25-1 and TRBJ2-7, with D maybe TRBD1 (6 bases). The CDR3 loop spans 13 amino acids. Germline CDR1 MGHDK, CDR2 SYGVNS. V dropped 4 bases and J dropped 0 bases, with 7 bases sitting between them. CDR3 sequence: CASSGDISYEQYF. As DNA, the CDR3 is TGTGCCAGCAGTGGGGACATCTCCTACGAGCAGTACTTC.

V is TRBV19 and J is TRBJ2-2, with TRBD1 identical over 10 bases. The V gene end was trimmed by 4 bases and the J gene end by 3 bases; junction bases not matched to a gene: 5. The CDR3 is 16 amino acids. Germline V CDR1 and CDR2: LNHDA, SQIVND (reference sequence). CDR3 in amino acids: CASSKEGTGDTGELFF. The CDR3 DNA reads TGTGCCAGTAGTAAGGAGGGGACAGGGGACACCGGGGAGCTGTTTTTT.